Sequencing of this T cell receptor beta chain was carried out in a study of vaccination effects on CD4 cells after COVID-19. Details on this clone: Its antigen is unknown.

Antigen-specific CD4+ T cells expanded by the ViraFEST assay with viral peptide pools were then sequenced. After roughly 9 days in culture, the CD4+ T cells were isolated. Prior SARS-CoV-2 infection was absent in the vaccine recipients, as shown by negative nucleocapsid antibodies. This CDR3 has 16 residues. The germline CDR1 and CDR2 sequences are SGHRS and YFSETQ. Trimming left V 4 bases short and J 9 bases short, with 20 bases between. TCRdb keeps only in-frame clones here, not all; method: immunoSEQ multiplex PCR. This sample has 65,000 to 90,000 clones, with approximately 75% found just once. The TCR was taken from a human donor who received a COVID-19 vaccine. The chain combines TRBV5-1 with TRBJ1-6; maybe TRBD1 (5 bases). The starting material was CD4+ T cells from PBMCs cultured with HCoV-NL63 spike peptides, obtained before COVID-19 vaccination. CDR3 bases: TGCGCCAGCAGCGCCCGATCCGGGACGATGGGTTCACCCCTCCACTTT. Translating gives CASSARSGTMGSPLHF.